The T cell receptor (beta chain) under discussion was sequenced for a study of blood T cell repertoires in COVID-19. At the level of the study: The United States, Italy and Spain supplied acute and convalescent COVID-19 samples.

Authors' data handling: Estimation of nucleated cell counts relied on the amplification of reference gene primers. Sequencing used immunoSEQ multiplex PCR; TCRdb keeps in-frame clones, though not all of them. V, J and clone size were drawn from that table, and D and trimming were deduced from the DNA. Of 200,000 to 250,000 clones listed, more than 75% were seen once; the top ten hold roughly 4.2%. Germline values: CDR1 SGHRS, CDR2 YFSETQ. The CDR3 contains 16 residues. V dropped 3 bases and J dropped 0; count of bases not matched to a gene: 8. The chain joins TRBV5-1 to TRBJ2-7, with 8 bases that match TRBD1. The sample consisted of peripheral blood. The TCR originated in a man aged 45-60 years with acute or convalescent COVID-19. In DNA form, the CDR3 reads TGCGCCAGCAGCTGGGGGGACAGGCAACGCTCCTACGAGCAGTACTTC. Translated, it gives CASSWGDRQRSYEQYF.